The rows below give T cell receptor beta chains drawn from one sample of a study of metastatic and nonmetastatic thyroid tumors. TCRdb re-called clones from the PCR reads using MiXCR. The sample lists about 16,000 clones, 25% to 35% occurring once. Sequencing was carried out using tumor tissue. The receptors shown here come from a male donor with papillary thyroid cancer or a benign thyroid nodule (not recorded which). Some clones in this sample may be carry-over from other donors' samples. The CDR3 runs from the conserved cysteine through the conserved F or W. A D gene is named only where the DNA matches it firmly. Not all rows give a size; the values are once, few, many and, for expanded clones, a class.

j_call d_call clone_size cdr3_length v_call cdr3_aa cdr3_nt
TRBJ2-2 . . 16 TRBV27 CPSSPTVAPAHGELFF TGTCCCAGCAGCCCTACAGTGGCCCCGGCTCACGGGGAGCTGTTTTTT
TRBJ1-5 . many 13 TRBV28 CASSRLRGQPQHF TGTGCCAGCAGTCGCCTGAGGGGGCAGCCCCAGCATTTT
TRBJ2-3 . . 15 TRBV28 CASSSAGTNTDTQYF TGTGCCAGCAGTTCGGCGGGAACCAACACAGATACGCAGTATTTT
TRBJ1-5 . few 16 TRBV28 CASSPDLGPLGQPQHF TGTGCCAGCAGTCCAGACCTCGGGCCCTTGGGTCAGCCCCAGCATTTT
TRBJ2-5 TRBD1 many 13 TRBV24-1 CATGTAIQETQYF TGTGCCACCGGGACAGCAATCCAAGAGACCCAGTACTTC
TRBJ2-1 TRBD2 many 15 TRBV30 CAWRVLAGVGNEQFF TGTGCCTGGAGAGTACTAGCGGGAGTTGGCAATGAGCAGTTCTTC
TRBJ2-7 TRBD2 . 14 TRBV16 CASIPLAGVYEQYF TGTGCCAGCATCCCCCTAGCGGGAGTGTACGAGCAGTACTTC
TRBJ1-3 . many 13 TRBV28 CASTQPPGNTIYF TGTGCCAGCACCCAACCCCCTGGAAACACCATATATTTT
TRBJ1-1 . few 13 TRBV6-1 CASSDRESTEAFF TGTGCCAGCAGTGACAGGGAGAGCACTGAAGCTTTCTTT
TRBJ1-6 TRBD1 many 14 TRBV7-9 CASSYTGGSSPLHF TGTGCCAGCAGTTATACAGGGGGTAGTTCACCCCTCCACTTT
TRBJ2-1 TRBD2 . 15 TRBV7-8 CASSAEAGAGNEQFF TGTGCCAGCAGCGCCGAAGCGGGAGCAGGAAATGAGCAGTTCTTC
TRBJ2-2 . few 14 TRBV19 CASSISGGTGELFF TGTGCCAGTAGTATCTCAGGGGGGACCGGGGAGCTGTTTTTT
TRBJ2-3 TRBD2 few 15 TRBV28 CASSFAGAGLDTQYF TGTGCCAGCAGTTTCGCGGGAGCGGGGCTAGATACGCAGTATTTT
TRBJ2-7 . few 11 TRBV30 CAWSDGYEQYF TGTGCCTGGAGTGATGGATACGAGCAGTACTTC